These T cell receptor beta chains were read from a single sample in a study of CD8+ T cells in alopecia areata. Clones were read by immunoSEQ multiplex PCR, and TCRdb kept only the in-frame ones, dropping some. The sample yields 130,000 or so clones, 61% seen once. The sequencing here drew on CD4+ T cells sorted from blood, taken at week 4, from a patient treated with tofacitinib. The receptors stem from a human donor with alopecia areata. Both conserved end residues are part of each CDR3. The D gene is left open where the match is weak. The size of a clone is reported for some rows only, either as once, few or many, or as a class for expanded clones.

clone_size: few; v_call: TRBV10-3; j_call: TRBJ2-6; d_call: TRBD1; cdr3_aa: CAISPTGAGANVLTF; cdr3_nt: TGTGCCATCAGTCCTACAGGGGCTGGGGCCAACGTCCTGACTTTC
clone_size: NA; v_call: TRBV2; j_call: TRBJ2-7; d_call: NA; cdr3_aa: CASRPTYEQYF; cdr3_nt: TGTGCCAGCAGGCCAACCTACGAGCAGTACTTC
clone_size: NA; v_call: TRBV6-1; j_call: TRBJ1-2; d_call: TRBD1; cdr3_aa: CASSAPAQGGGRGYTF; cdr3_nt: TGTGCCAGCAGTGCACCTGCCCAAGGGGGCGGAAGGGGCTACACCTTC
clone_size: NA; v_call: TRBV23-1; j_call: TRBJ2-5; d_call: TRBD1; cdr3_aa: CASSQGALQGIETQYF; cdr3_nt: TGCGCCAGCAGTCAGGGCGCATTACAGGGGATAGAGACCCAGTACTTC
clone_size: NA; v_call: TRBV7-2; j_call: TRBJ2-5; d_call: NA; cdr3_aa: CASSQVWGPEETQYF; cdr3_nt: TGTGCCAGCAGCCAGGTCTGGGGACCCGAGGAGACCCAGTACTTC
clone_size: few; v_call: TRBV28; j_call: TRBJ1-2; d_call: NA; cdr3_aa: CASSQPTRIYGYTF; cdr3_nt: TGTGCCAGCAGCCAACCTACTAGGATCTATGGCTACACCTTC
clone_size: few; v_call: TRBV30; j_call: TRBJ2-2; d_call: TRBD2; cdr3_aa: CAWSFGTSSPGELFF; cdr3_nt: TGTGCCTGGAGTTTCGGGACTAGCTCTCCCGGGGAGCTGTTTTTT
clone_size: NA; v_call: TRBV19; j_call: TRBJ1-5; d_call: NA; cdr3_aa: CASNGLNQPQHF; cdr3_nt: TGTGCCAGTAATGGGCTCAATCAGCCCCAGCATTTT
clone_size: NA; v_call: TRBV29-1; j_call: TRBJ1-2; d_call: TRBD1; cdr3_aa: CSVESFTGDRNYGYTF; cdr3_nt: TGCAGCGTTGAATCGTTTACAGGGGATAGAAACTATGGCTACACCTTC
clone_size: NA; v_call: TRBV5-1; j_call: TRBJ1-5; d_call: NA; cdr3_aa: CASSLDRGNQPQHF; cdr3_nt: TGCGCCAGCAGCTTGGATCGGGGCAATCAGCCCCAGCATTTT
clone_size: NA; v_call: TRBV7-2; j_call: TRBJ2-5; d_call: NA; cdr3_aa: CATKGGGETQYF; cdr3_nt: TGTGCCACCAAGGGGGGAGGCGAGACCCAGTACTTC
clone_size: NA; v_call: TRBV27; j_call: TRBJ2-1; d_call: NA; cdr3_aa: CASSPDWSSYNEQFF; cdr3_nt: TGTGCCAGCAGTCCCGATTGGAGCTCCTACAATGAGCAGTTCTTC
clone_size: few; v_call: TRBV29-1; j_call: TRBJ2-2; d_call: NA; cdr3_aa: CSVEIGPRGTGELFF; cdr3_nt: TGCAGCGTTGAGATTGGCCCCCGAGGGACCGGGGAGCTGTTTTTT
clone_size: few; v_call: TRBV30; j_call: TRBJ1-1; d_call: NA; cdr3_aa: CAWSVMGDTEAFF; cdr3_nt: TGTGCCTGGAGTGTAATGGGGGACACTGAAGCTTTCTTT
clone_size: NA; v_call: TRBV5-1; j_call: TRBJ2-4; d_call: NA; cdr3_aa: CASSEGQNIQYF; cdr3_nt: TGCGCCAGCAGCGAGGGGCAAAACATTCAGTACTTC
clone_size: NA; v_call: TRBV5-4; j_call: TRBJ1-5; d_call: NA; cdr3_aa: CASSLRGQPQHF; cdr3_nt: TGTGCCAGCAGCTTGCGGGGTCAGCCCCAGCATTTT
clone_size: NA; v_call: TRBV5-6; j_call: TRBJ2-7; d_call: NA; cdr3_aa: CASSLVRGEQYF; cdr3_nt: TGTGCCAGCAGCTTGGTTAGGGGGGAGCAGTACTTC
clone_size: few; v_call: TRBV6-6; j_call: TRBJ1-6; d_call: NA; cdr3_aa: CASSYLDSNDSPLHF; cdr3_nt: TGTGCCAGCAGTTACCTGGACAGCAACGATTCACCCCTCCACTTT
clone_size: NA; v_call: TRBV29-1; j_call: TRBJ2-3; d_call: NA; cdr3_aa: CSVHEGGGGSSDTQYF; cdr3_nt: TGCAGCGTCCACGAAGGGGGAGGCGGTTCCTCAGATACGCAGTATTTT
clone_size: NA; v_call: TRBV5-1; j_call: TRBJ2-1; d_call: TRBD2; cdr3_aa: CASTLTASGRTEQFF; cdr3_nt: TGCGCCAGCACCCTTACGGCTAGCGGGAGGACGGAGCAGTTCTTC
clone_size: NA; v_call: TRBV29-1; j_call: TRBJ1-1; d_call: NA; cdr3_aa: CSASHAGRELNTEAFF; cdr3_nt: TGCAGCGCATCCCACGCTGGGCGGGAGTTGAACACTGAAGCTTTCTTT
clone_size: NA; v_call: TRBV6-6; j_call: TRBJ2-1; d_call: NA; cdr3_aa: CASSYLGDEQFF; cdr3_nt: TGTGCCAGCAGTTACCTGGGGGATGAGCAGTTCTTC
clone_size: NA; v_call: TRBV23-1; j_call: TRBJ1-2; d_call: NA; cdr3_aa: CASSQPNGYTF; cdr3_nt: TGCGCCAGCAGTCAACCTAATGGCTACACCTTC
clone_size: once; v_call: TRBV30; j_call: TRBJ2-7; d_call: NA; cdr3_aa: CAWSEQGVEQYF; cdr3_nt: TGTGCCTGGAGTGAACAGGGAGTCGAGCAGTACTTC
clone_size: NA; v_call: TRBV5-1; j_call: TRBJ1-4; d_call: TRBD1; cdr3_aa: CASSLAGGNEKLFF; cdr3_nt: TGCGCCAGCAGCTTGGCAGGGGGTAATGAAAAACTGTTTTTT
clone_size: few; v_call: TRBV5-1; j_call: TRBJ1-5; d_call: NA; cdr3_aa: CASSLDGAFNQPQHF; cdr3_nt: TGCGCCAGCAGCTTGGATGGCGCCTTCAATCAGCCCCAGCATTTT
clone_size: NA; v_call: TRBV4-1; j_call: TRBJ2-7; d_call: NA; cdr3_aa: CASSQGGVAYEQYF; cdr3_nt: TGCGCCAGCAGCCAAGGCGGGGTTGCCTACGAGCAGTACTTC
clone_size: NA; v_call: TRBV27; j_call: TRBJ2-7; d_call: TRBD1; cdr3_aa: CASSLSPGQGGDYEQYF; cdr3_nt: TGTGCCAGCAGTTTATCCCCGGGACAGGGCGGGGATTACGAGCAGTACTTC
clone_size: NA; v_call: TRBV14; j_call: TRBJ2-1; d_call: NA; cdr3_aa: CASSQFEPLSYNEQFF; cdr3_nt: TGTGCCAGCAGCCAATTTGAGCCTCTCTCCTACAATGAGCAGTTCTTC
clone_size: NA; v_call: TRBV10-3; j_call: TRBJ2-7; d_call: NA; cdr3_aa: CAISDSRQTDSVDEQYF; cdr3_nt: TGTGCCATCAGTGACTCCAGACAGACTGATTCCGTAGACGAGCAGTACTTC
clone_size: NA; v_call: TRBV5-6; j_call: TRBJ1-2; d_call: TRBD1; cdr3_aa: CASSRPGQAYGYTF; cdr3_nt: TGTGCCAGCAGTCGGCCGGGACAGGCGTATGGCTACACCTTC
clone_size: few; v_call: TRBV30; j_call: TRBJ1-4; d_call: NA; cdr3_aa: CAWRTTTNEKLFF; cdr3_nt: TGTGCCTGGAGGACAACAACTAATGAAAAACTGTTTTTT
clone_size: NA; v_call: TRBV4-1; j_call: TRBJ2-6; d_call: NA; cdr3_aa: CASSQYGETGYSGANVLTF; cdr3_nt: TGCGCCAGCAGCCAATATGGAGAGACAGGCTACTCCGGGGCCAACGTCCTGACTTTC
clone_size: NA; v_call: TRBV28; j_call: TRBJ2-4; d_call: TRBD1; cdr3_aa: CASNDRGTNIQYF; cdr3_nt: TGTGCCAGCAATGACAGGGGAACGAACATTCAGTACTTC
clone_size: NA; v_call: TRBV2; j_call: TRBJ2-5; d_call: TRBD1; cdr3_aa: CASTGEDREETQYF; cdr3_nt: TGTGCCAGCACAGGAGAGGACAGGGAAGAGACCCAGTACTTC
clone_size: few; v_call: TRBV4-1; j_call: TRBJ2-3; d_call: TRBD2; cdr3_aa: CASSQASGAVTDTQYF; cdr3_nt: TGCGCCAGCAGCCAAGCTAGCGGGGCCGTCACAGATACGCAGTATTTT
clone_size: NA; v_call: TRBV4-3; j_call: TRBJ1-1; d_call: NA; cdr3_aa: CASSQGLVSGGAFF; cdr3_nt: TGCGCCAGCAGCCAAGGTTTAGTGAGCGGCGGAGCTTTCTTT
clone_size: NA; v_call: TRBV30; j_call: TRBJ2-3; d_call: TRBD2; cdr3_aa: CAGTSGSGADTQYF; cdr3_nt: TGTGCCGGGACTAGCGGGAGTGGTGCAGATACGCAGTATTTT
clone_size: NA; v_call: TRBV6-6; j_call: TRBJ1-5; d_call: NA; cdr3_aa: CASRRRTDNSNQPQHF; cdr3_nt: TGTGCCAGCAGGCGTCGGACAGATAATAGCAATCAGCCCCAGCATTTT
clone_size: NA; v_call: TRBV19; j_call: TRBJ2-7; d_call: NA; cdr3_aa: CASSASGTNFYEQYF; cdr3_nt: TGTGCCAGTAGTGCCTCCGGGACGAACTTCTACGAGCAGTACTTC
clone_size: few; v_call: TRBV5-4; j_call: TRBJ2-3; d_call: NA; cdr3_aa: CASSSDGQSTDTQYF; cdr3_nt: TGTGCCAGCAGCTCGGACGGACAGTCCACAGATACGCAGTATTTT
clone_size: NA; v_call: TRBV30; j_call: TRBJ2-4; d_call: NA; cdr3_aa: CAWSHTEPNIQYF; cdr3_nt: TGTGCCTGGAGTCACACAGAACCAAACATTCAGTACTTC
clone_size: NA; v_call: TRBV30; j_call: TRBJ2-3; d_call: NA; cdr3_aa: CAWSGNWYTQYF; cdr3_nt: TGTGCCTGGAGTGGCAATTGGTATACGCAGTATTTT
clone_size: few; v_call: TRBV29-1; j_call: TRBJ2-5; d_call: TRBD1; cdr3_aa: CSVDGDRGATGTQYF; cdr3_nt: TGCAGCGTTGACGGTGACAGGGGCGCAACAGGGACCCAGTACTTC